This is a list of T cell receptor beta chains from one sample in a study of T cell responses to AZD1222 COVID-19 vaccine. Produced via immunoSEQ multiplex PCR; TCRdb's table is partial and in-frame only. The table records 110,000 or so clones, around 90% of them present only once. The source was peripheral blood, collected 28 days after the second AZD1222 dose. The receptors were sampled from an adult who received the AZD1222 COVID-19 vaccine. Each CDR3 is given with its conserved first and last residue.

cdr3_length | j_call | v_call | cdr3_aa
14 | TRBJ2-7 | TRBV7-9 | CASSSGLAEYEQYF
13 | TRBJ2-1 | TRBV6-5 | CASRTGDHNEQFF
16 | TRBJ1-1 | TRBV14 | CASSQDWDRGNTEAFF
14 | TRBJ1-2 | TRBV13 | CASSLGRSNYGYTF
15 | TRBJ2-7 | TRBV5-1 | CASSATRGRLGEQYF
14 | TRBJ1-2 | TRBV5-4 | CASSLLHSHYGYTF
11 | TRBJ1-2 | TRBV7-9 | CASSLSGGYTF
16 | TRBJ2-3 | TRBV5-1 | CASSPRDSSGTDTQYF
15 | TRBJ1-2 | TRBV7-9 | CASSSPKGDRYGYTF
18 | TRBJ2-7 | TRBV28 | CASSSLKTTGTRSYEQYF
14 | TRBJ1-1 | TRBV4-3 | CASSQEGGNTEAFF
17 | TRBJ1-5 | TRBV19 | CASSTFGEPYSNQPQHF
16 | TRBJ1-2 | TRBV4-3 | CASTDSRDRVRYGYTF
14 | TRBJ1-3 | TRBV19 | CASNPASTGNTIYF
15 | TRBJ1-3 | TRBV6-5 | CASSKDRAPGDTIYF
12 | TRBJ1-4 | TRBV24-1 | CVPRPSGEKLFF